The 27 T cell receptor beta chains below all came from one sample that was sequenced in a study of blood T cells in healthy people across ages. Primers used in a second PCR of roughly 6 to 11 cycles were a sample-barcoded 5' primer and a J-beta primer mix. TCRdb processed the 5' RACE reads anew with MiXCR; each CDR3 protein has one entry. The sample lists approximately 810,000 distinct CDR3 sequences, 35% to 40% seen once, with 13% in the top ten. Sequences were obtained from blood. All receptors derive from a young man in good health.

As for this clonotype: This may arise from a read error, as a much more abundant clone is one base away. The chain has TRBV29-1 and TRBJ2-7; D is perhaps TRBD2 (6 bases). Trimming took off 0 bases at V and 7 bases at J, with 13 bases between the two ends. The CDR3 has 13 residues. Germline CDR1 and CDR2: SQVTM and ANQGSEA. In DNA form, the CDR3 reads TGCAGCGTTGAAGATCTCTCGGGGGATGAGCAGTACTTC. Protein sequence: CSVEDLSGDEQYF.

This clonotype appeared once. The CDR3 region is CASGMGSTDTQYF. Here the CDR3 DNA reads TGTGCCAGCGGGATGGGGAGCACAGATACGCAGTATTTT. The chain carries TRBV3-1 and TRBJ2-3, with no clear D. This CDR3 has 13 residues. V lost 8 bases and J lost 0, with 9 bases in between. In germline, CDR1 is LGHDT, CDR2 YNNKEL (reference sequence).

CDR3 protein: CASSESPLVGGLSTDTQYF. The CDR3 region has the DNA TGTGCCAGCAGTGAATCCCCTCTTGTGGGGGGACTTAGCACAGATACGCAGTATTTT. This chain links TRBV25-1 with TRBJ2-3; a possible D gene is TRBD2 (6 bases). V shed 1 base and J shed 0 bases, with 20 bases lying between them. The CDR3 contains 19 residues. CDR1 and CDR2 (germline): MGHDK, SYGVNS.

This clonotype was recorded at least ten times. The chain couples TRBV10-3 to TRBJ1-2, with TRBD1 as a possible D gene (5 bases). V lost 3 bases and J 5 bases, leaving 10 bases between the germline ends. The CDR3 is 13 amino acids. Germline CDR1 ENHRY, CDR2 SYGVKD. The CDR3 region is CAISDDSYYGYTF. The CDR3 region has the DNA TGTGCCATCAGTGACGACAGTTATTATGGCTACACCTTC.

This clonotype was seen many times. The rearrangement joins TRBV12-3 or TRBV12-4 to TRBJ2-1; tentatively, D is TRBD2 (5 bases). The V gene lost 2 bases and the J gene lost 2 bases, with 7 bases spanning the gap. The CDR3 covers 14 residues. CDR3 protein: CASSLTSPYNEQFF. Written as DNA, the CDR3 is TGTGCCAGCAGTTTAACTAGTCCCTACAATGAGCAGTTCTTC.

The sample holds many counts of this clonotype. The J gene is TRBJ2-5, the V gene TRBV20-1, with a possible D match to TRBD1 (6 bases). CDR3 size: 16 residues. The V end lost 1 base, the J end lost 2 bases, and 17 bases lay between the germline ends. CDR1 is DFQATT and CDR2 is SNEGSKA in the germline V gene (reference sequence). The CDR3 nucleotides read TGCAGTGCTAGAGTATTTACAGGGCTACGACAAGAGACCCAGTACTTC. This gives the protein CSARVFTGLRQETQYF.

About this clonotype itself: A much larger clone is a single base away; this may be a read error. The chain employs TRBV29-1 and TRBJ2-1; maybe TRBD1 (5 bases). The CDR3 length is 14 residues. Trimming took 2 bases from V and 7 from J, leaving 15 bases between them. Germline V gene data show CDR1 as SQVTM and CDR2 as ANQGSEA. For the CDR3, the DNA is TGCAGCGTTGAATCCAGGGTCGTTGAGAATGAGCAGTTCTTC. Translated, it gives CSVESRVVENEQFF.

In nucleotides, the CDR3 is TGTGCCAGCAGCCAAGCGGGACTAGCAGGTGCCGGGGAGCTGTTTTTT. Translation gives CASSQAGLAGAGELFF. The chain joins TRBV3-1 to TRBJ2-2, with 9 bases matching TRBD2. The V gene's germline CDR1 is LGHDT and CDR2 YNNKEL (reference sequence). J lost 6 bases, V lost 1 base, and 6 bases had no gene match. The CDR3 loop spans 16 amino acids.

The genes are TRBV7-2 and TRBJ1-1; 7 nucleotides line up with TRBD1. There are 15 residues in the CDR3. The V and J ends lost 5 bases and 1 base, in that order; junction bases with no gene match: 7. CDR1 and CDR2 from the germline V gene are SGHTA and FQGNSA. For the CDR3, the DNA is TGTGCCAGCAGCCTACAGACAGGGACGAACACTGAAGCTTTCTTT. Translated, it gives CASSLQTGTNTEAFF.

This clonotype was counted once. The CDR3 DNA follows: TGTGCCAGCAGACCTCTACGCAATGAGCAGTACTTC. Amino acids: CASRPLRNEQYF. This chain connects TRBV7-8 to TRBJ2-7; no definite D call. V lost 6 bases, J lost 7 bases, and 13 bases lay in between. The CDR3 has 12 amino acids. Germline loops: CDR1 SGHVS, CDR2 FQNEAQ.

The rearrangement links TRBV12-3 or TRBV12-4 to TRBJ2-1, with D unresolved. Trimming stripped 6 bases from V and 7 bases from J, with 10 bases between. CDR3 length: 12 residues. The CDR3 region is CASRVLGNEQFF. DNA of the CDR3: TGTGCCAGCAGGGTGTTAGGAAATGAGCAGTTCTTC.

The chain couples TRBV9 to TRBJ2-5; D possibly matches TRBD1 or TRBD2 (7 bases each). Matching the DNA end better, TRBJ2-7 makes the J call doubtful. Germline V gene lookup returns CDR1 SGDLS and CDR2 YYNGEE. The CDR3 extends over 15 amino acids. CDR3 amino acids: CASSFSGGTDYEQYF. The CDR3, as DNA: TGTGCCAGCAGCTTCTCCGGGGGGACAGACTACGAGCAGTACTTC.

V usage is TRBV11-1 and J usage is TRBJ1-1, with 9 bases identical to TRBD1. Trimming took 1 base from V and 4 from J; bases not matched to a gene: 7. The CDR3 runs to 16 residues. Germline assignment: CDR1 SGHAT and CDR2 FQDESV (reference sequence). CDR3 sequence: CASSLEPWTGATEAFF. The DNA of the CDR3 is TGTGCCAGCAGCTTAGAGCCATGGACAGGGGCCACTGAAGCTTTCTTT.

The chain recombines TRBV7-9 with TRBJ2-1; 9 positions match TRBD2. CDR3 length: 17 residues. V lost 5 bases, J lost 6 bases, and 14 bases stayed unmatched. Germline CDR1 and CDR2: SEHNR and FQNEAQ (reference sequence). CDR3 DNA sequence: TGTGCCAGCAGCCCCCCTAGTCGCAGCGGGGGGACCAATGAGCAGTTCTTC. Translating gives CASSPPSRSGGTNEQFF. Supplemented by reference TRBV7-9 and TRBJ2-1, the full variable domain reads DTGVSQNPRHKITKRGQNVTFRCDPISEHNRLYWYRQTLGQGPEFLTYFQNEAQLEKSRLLSDRFSAERPKGSFSTLEIQRTEQGDSAMYLCASSPPSRSGGTNEQFFGPGTRLTVL.

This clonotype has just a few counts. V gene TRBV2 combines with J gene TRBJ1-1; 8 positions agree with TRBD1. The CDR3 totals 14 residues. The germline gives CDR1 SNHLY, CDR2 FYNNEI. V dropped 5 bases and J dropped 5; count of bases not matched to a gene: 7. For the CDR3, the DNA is TGTGCCAGCAGTCCACAGGGGGGTCGGACTGAAGCTTTCTTT. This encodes CASSPQGGRTEAFF.

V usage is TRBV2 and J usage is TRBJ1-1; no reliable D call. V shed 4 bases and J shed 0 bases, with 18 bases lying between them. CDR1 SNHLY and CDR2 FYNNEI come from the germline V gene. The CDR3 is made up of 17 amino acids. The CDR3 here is CASSVDVGKSMNTEAFF. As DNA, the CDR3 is TGTGCCAGCAGTGTGGATGTGGGGAAAAGTATGAACACTGAAGCTTTCTTT.

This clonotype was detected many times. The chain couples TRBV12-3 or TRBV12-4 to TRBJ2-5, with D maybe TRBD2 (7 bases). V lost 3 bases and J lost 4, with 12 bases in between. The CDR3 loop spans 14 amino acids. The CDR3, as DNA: TGTGCCAGCAGTTTGTCGGGGGGCGCAGAGACCCAGTACTTC. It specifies CASSLSGGAETQYF.

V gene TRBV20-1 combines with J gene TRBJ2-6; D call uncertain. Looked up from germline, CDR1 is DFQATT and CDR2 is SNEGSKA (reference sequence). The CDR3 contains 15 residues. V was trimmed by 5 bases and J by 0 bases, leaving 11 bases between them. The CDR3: CSARRRSSGANVLTF. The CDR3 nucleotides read TGCAGTGCTCGCCGCCGAAGCTCTGGGGCCAACGTCCTGACTTTC.

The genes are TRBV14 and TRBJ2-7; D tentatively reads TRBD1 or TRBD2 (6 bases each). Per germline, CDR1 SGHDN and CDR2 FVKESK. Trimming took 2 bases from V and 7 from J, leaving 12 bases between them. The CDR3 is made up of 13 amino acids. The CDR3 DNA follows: TGTGCCAGCAGCCAACCGGGGGCGTATGAGCAGTACTTC. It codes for CASSQPGAYEQYF.

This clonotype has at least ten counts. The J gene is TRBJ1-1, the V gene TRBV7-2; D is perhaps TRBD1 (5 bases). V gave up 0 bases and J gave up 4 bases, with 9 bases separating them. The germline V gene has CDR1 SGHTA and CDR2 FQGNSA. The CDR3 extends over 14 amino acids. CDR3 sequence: CASSLAGTRTEAFF. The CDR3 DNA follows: TGTGCCAGCAGCTTAGCGGGGACCCGCACTGAAGCTTTCTTT.

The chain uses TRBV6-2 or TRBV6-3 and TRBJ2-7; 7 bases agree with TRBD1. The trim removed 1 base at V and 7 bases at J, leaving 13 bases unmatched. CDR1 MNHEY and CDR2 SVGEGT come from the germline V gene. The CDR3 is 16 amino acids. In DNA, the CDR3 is TGTGCCAGCAGTTACTTCCCGGGACAGCTAAGCAATGAGCAGTACTTC. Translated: CASSYFPGQLSNEQYF.

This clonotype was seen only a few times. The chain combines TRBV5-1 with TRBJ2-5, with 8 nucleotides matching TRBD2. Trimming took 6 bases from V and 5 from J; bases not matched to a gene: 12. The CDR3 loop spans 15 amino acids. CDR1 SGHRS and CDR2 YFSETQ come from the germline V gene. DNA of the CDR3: TGCGCCAGCACCGAAACAGCGGGGGCCGGGGAGACCCAGTACTTC. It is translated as CASTETAGAGETQYF. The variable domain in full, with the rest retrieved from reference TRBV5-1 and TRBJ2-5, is KAGVTQTPRYLIKTRGQQVTLSCSPISGHRSVSWYQQTPGQGLQFLFEYFSETQRNKGNFPGRFSGRQFSNSRSEMNVSTLELGDSALYLCASTETAGAGETQYFGPGTRLLVL.

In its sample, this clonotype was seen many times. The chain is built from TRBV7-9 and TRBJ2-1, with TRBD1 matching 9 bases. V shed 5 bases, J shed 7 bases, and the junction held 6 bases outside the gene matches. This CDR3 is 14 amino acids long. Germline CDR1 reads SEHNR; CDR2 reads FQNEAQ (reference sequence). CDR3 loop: CASSPDRGGNEQFF. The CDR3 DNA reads TGTGCCAGCAGCCCGGACAGGGGCGGAAATGAGCAGTTCTTC.

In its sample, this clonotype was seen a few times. This CDR3 reads CASSERSSGVRSPLHF. The CDR3 bases are TGTGCCAGCAGTGAACGATCATCAGGGGTCCGCTCACCCCTCCACTTT. The V call is TRBV2, the J call TRBJ1-6; D might be TRBD1 (6 bases). CDR1 is SNHLY and CDR2 is FYNNEI in the germline V gene. CDR3 length: 16 residues. The V gene lost 2 bases and the J gene lost 10 bases, with 18 bases spanning the gap. Full variable domain (outside the CDR3, taken from reference TRBV2 and TRBJ1-6): EPEVTQTPSHQVTQMGQEVILRCVPISNHLYFYWYRQILGQKVEFLVSFYNNEISEKSEIFDDQFSVERPDGSNFTLKIRSTKLEDSAMYFCASSERSSGVRSPLHFGNGTRLTVT.

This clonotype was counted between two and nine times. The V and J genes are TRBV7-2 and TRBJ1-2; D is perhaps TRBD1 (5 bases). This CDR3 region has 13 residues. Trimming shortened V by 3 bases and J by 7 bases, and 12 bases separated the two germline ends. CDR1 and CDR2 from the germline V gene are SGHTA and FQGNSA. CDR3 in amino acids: CASSLAGGRGYTF. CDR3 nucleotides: TGTGCCAGCAGCTTGGCTGGGGGACGTGGCTACACCTTC.

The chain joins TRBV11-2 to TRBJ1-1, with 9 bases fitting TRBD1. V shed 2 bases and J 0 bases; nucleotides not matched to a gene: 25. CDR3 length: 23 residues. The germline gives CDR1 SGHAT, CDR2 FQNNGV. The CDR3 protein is CASSLLSLEYSRDREGVNTEAFF. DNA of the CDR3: TGTGCCAGCAGCTTATTATCCCTCGAGTACTCCCGGGACAGGGAAGGGGTGAACACTGAAGCTTTCTTT. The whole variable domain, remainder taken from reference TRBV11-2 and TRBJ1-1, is EAGVAQSPRYKIIEKRQSVAFWCNPISGHATLYWYQQILGQGPKLLIQFQNNGVVDDSQLPKDRFSAERLKGVDSTLKIQPAKLEDSAVYLCASSLLSLEYSRDREGVNTEAFFGQGTRLTVV.

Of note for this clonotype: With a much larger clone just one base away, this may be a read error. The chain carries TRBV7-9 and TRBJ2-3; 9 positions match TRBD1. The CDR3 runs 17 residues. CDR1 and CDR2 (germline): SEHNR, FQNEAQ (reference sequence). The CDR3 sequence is CAGSSGQGILGTDTQYF. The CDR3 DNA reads TGTGCCGGCAGCTCGGGACAGGGAATATTGGGCACAGATACGCAGTATTTT.